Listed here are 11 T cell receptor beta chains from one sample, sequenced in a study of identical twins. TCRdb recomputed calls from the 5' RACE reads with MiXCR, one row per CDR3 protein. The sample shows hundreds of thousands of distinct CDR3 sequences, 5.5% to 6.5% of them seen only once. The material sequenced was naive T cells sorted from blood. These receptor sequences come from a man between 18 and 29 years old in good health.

CDR3 region: CASRSTSGYNEQFF. The DNA of the CDR3 is TGTGCCAGCAGGTCGACTAGCGGTTACAATGAGCAGTTCTTC. The chain combines TRBV12-3 or TRBV12-4 with TRBJ2-1; 9 bases agree with TRBD2. The CDR3 sequence is 14 residues long. V was pared by 6 bases and J by 4 bases, with 4 bases of the junction left unmatched.

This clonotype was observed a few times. In nucleotides, the CDR3 is TGTGCCAGCAGCGGATCCGGGACCAAAAACACCGGGGAGCTGTTTTTT. Translated, it gives CASSGSGTKNTGELFF. The chain has TRBV7-2 and TRBJ2-2; D is possibly TRBD1 or TRBD2 (5 bases each). Germline V gene lookup returns CDR1 SGHTA and CDR2 FQGNSA. Trimming stripped 5 bases from V and 2 bases from J, with 15 bases between. CDR3 length: 16 amino acids.

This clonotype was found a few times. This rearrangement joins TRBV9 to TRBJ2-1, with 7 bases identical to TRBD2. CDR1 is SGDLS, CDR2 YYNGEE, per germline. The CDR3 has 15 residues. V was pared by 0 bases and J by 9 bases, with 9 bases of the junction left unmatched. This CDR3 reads CASSVVTSAHGEQFF. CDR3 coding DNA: TGTGCCAGCAGCGTAGTAACTAGCGCCCACGGTGAGCAGTTCTTC. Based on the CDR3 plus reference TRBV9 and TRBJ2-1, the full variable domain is DSGVTQTPKHLITATGQRVTLRCSPRSGDLSVYWYQQSLDQGLQFLIQYYNGEERAKGNILERFSAQQFPDLHSELNLSSLELGDSALYFCASSVVTSAHGEQFFGPGTRLTVL.

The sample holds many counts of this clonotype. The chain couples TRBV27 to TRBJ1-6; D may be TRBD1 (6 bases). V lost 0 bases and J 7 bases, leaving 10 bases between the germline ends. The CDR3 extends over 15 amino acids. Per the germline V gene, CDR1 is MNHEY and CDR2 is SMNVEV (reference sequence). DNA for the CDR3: TGTGCCAGCAGTTTATCGACAGGTTGGAATTCACCCCTCCACTTT. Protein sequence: CASSLSTGWNSPLHF.

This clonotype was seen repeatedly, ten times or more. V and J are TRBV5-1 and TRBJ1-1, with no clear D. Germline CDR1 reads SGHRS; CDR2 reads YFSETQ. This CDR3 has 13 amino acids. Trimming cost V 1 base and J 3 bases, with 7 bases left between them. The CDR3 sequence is CASSLLSDTEAFF. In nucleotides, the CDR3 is TGCGCCAGCAGCTTGTTATCAGACACTGAAGCTTTCTTT.

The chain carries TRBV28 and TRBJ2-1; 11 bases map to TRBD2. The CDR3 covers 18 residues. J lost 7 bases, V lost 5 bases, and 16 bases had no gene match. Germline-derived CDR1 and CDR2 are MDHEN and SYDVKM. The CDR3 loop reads CASSTGLTRTSGFNEQFF. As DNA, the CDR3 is TGTGCCAGCAGTACCGGTTTAACCCGGACTAGCGGGTTTAATGAGCAGTTCTTC.

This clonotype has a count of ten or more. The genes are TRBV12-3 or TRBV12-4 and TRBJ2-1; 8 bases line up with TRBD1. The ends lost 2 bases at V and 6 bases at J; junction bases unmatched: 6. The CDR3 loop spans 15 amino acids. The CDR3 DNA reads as TGTGCCAGCAGTTTACGCCAGGGGGCTAGCAATGAGCAGTTCTTC. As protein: CASSLRQGASNEQFF.

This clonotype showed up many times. CDR3 sequence: CASSQVQGAAYNEQFF. CDR3 nucleotide sequence: TGTGCCAGCAGCCAAGTACAGGGGGCGGCCTACAATGAGCAGTTCTTC. The chain has TRBV3-1 and TRBJ2-1, with 9 bases lining up with TRBD1. CDR1 LGHDT and CDR2 YNNKEL come from the germline V gene (reference sequence). This CDR3 has 16 amino acids. Trimming cost V 1 base and J 2 bases; bases outside gene matches: 3.

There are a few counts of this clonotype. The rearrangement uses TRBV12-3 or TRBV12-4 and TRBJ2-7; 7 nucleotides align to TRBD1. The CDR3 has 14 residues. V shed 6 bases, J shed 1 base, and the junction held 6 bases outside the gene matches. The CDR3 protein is CASSTGVGSYEQYF. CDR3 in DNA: TGTGCCAGCAGCACAGGGGTAGGATCCTACGAGCAGTACTTC.

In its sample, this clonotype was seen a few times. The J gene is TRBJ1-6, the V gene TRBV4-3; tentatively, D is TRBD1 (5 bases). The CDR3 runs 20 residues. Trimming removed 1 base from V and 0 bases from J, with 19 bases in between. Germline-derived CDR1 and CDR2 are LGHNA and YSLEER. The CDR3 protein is CASSQATAGHRSSYNSPLHF. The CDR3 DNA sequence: TGCGCCAGCAGCCAAGCGACGGCAGGACACAGGAGCTCCTATAATTCACCCCTCCACTTT.

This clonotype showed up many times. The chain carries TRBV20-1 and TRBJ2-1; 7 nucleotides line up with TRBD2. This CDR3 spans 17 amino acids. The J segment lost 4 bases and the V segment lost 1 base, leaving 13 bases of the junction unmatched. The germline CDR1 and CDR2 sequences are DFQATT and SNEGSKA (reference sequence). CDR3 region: CSARAPGGRYNYNEQFF. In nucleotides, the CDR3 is TGCAGTGCTAGAGCACCAGGCGGGAGATACAATTACAATGAGCAGTTCTTC.